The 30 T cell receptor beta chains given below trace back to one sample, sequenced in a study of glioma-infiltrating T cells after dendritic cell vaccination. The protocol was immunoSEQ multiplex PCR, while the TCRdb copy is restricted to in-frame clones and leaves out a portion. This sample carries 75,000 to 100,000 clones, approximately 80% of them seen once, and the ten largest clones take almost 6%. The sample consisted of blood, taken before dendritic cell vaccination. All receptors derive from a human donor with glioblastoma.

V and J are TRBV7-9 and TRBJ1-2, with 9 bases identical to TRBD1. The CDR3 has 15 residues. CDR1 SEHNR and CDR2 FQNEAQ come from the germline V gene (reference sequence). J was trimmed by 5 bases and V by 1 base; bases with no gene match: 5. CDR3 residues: CASSLVQGAGYGYTF. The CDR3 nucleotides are TGTGCCAGCAGCTTAGTACAGGGGGCGGGATATGGCTACACCTTC.

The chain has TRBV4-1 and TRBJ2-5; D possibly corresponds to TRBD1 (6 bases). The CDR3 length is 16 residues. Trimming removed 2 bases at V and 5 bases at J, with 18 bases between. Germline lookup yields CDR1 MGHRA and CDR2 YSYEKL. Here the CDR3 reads CASSQWAGTRGETQYF. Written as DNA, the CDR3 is TGCGCCAGCAGCCAATGGGCCGGGACACGAGGGGAGACCCAGTACTTC.

In DNA form, the CDR3 reads TGTGCCAGCAGTTATACCATCGGGGTTCGAGGCTACACCTTC. This gives the protein CASSYTIGVRGYTF. The rearrangement joins TRBV6-1 to TRBJ1-2; D is ambiguous. CDR1 is MNHNS and CDR2 is SASEGT in the germline V gene. CDR3 length: 14 residues. V was trimmed by 5 bases and J by 8 bases, leaving 18 bases between them.

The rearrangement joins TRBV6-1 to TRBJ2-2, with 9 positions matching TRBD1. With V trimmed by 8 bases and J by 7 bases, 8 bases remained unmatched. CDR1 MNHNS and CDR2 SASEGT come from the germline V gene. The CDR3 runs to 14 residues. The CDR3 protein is CASGNRGRHGELFF. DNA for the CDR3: TGTGCCAGCGGTAACAGGGGGCGCCACGGGGAGCTGTTTTTT.

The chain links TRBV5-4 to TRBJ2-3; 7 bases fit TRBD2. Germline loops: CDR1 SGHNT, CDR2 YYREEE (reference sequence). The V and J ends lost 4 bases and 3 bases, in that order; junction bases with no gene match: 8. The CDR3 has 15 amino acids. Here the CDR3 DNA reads TGTGCCAGCAGCGGGGGAGCGGGGCTTACAGATACGCAGTATTTT. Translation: CASSGGAGLTDTQYF. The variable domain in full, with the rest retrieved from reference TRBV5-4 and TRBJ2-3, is ETGVTQSPTHLIKTRGQQVTLRCSSQSGHNTVSWYQQALGQGPQFIFQYYREEENGRGNFPPRFSGLQFPNYSSELNVNALELDDSALYLCASSGGAGLTDTQYFGPGTRLTVL.

CDR3 amino acids: CASSYRGQGADIQYF. Written as DNA, the CDR3 is TGTGCCAGCAGTTACCGGGGACAGGGGGCGGACATTCAGTACTTC. The J gene is TRBJ2-4, the V gene TRBV6-6; TRBD1 aligns across 12 bases. The CDR3 is 15 residues long. V dropped 2 bases and J dropped 8; count of bases not matched to a gene: 4. Germline V CDR1 and CDR2: MNHNY, SVGAGI (reference sequence).

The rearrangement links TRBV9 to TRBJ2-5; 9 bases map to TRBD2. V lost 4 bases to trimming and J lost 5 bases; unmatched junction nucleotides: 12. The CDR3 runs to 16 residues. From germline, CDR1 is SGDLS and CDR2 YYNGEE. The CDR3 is CASSPPPGLAFETQYF. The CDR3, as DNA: TGTGCCAGCAGCCCCCCCCCGGGACTAGCCTTTGAGACCCAGTACTTC.

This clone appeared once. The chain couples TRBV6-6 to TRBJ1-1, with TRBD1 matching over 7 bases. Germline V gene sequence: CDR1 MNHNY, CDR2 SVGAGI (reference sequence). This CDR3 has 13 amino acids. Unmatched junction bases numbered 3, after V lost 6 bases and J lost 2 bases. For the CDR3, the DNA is TGTGCCAGCAGGGGACAGTTAAACACTGAAGCTTTCTTT. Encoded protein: CASRGQLNTEAFF.

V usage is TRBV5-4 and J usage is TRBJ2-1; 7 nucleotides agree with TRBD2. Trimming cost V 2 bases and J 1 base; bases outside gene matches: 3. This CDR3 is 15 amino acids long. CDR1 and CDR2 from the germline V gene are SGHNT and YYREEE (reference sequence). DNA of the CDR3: TGTGCCAGCAGCTTAAGCGGGGCATCCTACAATGAGCAGTTCTTC. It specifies CASSLSGASYNEQFF.

CDR3 nucleotide sequence: TGCGCCAGCAGTGAGCCGGGGGGGGGTGAAAAACTGTTTTTT. Its protein is CASSEPGGGEKLFF. The V gene is TRBV10-2, the J gene TRBJ1-4; possibly TRBD1 for D (5 bases). CDR1 is WSHSY, CDR2 SAAADI, per germline. Deletions cut 2 bases from V and 7 bases from J, with 11 bases between. The CDR3 spans 14 residues.

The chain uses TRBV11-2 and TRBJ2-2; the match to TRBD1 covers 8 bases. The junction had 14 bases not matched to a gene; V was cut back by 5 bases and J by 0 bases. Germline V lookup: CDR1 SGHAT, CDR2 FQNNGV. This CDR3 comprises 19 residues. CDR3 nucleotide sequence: TGTGCCAGCAGCACCCGGGACAGGAGTTCGTCCGCGAACACCGGGGAGCTGTTTTTT. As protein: CASSTRDRSSSANTGELFF.

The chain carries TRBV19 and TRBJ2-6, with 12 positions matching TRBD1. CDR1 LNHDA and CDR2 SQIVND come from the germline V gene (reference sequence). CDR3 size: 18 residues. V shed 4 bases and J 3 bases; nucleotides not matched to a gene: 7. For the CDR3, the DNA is TGTGCCAGTAGTACTCCGGGACAGGGGGCGGGTGGGGCCAACGTCCTGACTTTC. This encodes CASSTPGQGAGGANVLTF.

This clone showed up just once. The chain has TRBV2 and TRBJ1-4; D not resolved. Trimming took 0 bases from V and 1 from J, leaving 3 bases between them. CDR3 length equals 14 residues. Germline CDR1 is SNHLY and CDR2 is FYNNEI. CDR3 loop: CASSEARTNEKLFF. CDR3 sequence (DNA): TGTGCCAGCAGTGAAGCGAGAACTAATGAAAAACTGTTTTTT. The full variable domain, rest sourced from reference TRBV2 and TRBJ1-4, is EPEVTQTPSHQVTQMGQEVILRCVPISNHLYFYWYRQILGQKVEFLVSFYNNEISEKSEIFDDQFSVERPDGSNFTLKIRSTKLEDSAMYFCASSEARTNEKLFFGSGTQLSVL.

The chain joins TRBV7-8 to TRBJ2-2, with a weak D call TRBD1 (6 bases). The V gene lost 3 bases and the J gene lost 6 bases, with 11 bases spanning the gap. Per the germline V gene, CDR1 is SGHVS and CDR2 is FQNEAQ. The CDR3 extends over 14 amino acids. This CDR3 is CASSLNRVPGELFF. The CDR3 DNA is TGTGCCAGCAGCTTGAACAGGGTACCCGGGGAGCTGTTTTTT.

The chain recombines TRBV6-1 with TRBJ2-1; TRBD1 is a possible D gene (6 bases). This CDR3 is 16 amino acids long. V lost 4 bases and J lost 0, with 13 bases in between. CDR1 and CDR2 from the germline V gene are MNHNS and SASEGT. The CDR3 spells CASSVQQGRSYNEQFF. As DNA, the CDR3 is TGTGCCAGCAGTGTCCAACAGGGCCGCTCCTACAATGAGCAGTTCTTC.

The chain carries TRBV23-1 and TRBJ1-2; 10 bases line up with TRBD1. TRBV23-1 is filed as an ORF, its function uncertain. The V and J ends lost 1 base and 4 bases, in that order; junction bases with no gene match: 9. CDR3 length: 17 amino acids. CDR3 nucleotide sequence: TGCGCCAGCAGTCAATTCGTAAGACAGGGGGCCCGCTATGGCTACACCTTC. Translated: CASSQFVRQGARYGYTF.

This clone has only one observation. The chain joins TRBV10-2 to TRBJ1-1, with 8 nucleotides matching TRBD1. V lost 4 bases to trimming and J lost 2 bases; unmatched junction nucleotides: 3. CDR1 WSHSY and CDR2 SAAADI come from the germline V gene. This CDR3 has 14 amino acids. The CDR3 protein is CASSGAGGNTEAFF. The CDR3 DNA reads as TGCGCCAGCAGTGGGGCAGGGGGCAACACTGAAGCTTTCTTT.

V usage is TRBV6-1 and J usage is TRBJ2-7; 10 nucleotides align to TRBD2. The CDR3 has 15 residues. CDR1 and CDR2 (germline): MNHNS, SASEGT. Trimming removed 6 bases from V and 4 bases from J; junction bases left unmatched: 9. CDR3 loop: CASRAPSGSEYEQYF. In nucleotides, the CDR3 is TGTGCCAGCAGGGCCCCTAGCGGGAGCGAGTACGAGCAGTACTTC.

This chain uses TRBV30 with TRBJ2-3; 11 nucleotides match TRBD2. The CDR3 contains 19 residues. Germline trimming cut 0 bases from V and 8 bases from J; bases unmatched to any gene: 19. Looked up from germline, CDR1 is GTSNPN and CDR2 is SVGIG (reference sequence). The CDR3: CAWSVSWASGGISFGTQYF. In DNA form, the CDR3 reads TGTGCCTGGAGTGTGTCTTGGGCTAGCGGGGGGATTAGTTTCGGTACGCAGTATTTT. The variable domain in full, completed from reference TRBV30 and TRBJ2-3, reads SQTIHQWPATLVQPVGSPLSLECTVEGTSNPNLYWYRQAAGRGLQLLFYSVGIGQISSEVPQNLSASRPQDRQFILSSKKLLLSDSGFYLCAWSVSWASGGISFGTQYFGPGTRLTVL.

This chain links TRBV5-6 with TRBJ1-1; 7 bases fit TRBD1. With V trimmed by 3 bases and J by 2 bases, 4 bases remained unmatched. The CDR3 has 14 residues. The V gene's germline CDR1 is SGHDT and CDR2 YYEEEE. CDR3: CASSWGQLNTEAFF. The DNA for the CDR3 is TGTGCCAGCAGCTGGGGACAGCTCAACACTGAAGCTTTCTTT.

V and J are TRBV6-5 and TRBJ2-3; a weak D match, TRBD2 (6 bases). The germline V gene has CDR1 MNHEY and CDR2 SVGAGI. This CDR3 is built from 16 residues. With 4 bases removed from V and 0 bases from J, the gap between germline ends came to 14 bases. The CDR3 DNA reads TGTGCCAGCAGTTTCCGGCGGGGTGAGAGCACAGATACGCAGTATTTT. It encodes CASSFRRGESTDTQYF.

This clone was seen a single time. CDR3 coding DNA: TGTGCCAGCAGCTTCAGTCGTTCAGGGGTCGGCTACACCTTC. This translates into CASSFSRSGVGYTF. This chain links TRBV5-8 with TRBJ1-2, with D perhaps matching TRBD1 (6 bases). Germline V gives CDR1 SGHTS, CDR2 YDEGEE. Trimming stripped 2 bases from V and 8 bases from J, with 16 bases between. The CDR3 has 14 amino acids.

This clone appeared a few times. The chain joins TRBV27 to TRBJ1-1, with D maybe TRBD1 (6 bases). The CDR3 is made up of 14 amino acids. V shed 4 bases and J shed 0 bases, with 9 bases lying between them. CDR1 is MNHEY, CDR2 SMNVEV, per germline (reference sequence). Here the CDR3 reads CASSSGHLNTEAFF. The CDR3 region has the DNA TGTGCCAGCAGTTCGGGACACTTGAACACTGAAGCTTTCTTT.

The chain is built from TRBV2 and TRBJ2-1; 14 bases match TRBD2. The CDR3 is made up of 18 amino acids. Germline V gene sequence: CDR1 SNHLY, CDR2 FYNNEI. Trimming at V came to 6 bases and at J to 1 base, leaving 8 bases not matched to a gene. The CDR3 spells CASRPRLAGGPSYNEQFF. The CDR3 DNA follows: TGTGCCAGCAGACCTAGACTAGCGGGGGGGCCTTCCTACAATGAGCAGTTCTTC. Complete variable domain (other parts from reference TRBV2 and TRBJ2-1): EPEVTQTPSHQVTQMGQEVILRCVPISNHLYFYWYRQILGQKVEFLVSFYNNEISEKSEIFDDQFSVERPDGSNFTLKIRSTKLEDSAMYFCASRPRLAGGPSYNEQFFGPGTRLTVL.

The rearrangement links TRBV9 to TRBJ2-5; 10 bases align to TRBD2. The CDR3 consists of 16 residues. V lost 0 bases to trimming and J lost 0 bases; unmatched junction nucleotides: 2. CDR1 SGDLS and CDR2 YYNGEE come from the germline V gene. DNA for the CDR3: TGTGCCAGCAGCGTAGGGACTAGCGGCAACCAAGAGACCCAGTACTTC. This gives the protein CASSVGTSGNQETQYF.

CDR3 in amino acids: CATSRDPLNRGANEKLFF. In DNA, the CDR3 is TGTGCCACCAGCAGAGACCCTCTAAACAGGGGTGCTAATGAAAAACTGTTTTTT. The chain employs TRBV15 and TRBJ1-4; the match to TRBD1 covers 7 bases. CDR3 length: 18 residues. The germline V gene has CDR1 LNHNV and CDR2 YYDKDF (reference sequence). V dropped 0 bases and J dropped 3; count of bases not matched to a gene: 10.

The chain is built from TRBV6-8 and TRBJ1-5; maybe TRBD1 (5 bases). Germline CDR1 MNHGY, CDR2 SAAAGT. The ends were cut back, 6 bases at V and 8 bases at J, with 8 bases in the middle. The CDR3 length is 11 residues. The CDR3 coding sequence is TGTGCCAGCAGCCTCAGGGAGCCCCAGCATTTT. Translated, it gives CASSLREPQHF.

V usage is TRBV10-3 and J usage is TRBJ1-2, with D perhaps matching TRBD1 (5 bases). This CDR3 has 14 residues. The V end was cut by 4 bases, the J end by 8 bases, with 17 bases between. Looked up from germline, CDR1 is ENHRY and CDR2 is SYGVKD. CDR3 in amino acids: CAISGEAGLWGYTF. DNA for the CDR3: TGTGCCATCAGTGGAGAGGCAGGGCTCTGGGGCTACACCTTC.

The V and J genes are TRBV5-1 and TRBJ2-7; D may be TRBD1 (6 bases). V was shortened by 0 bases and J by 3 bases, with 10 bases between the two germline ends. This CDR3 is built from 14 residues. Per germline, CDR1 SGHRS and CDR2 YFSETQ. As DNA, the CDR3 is TGCGCCAGCAGCTTGGCTGGGACAAGCTACGAGCAGTACTTC. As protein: CASSLAGTSYEQYF.

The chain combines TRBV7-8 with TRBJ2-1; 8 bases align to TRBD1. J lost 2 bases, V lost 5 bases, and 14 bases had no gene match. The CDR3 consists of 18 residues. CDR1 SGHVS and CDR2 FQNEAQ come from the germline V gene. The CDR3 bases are TGTGCCAGCAGCGTTAGACCACCGGACAGGGTAACCTACAATGAGCAGTTCTTC. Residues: CASSVRPPDRVTYNEQFF.